The entry that follows covers one TCR beta chain sequence. Germline CDR1 reads MDHEN; CDR2 reads SYDVKM. This CDR3 comprises 15 residues. With 4 bases clipped from V and 3 bases from J, the junction kept 4 bases outside the gene matches. Seattle's enrolled individuals joined amid active infection and were then monitored longitudinally. These data come from a study of blood T cell repertoires in COVID-19. Study overall: The United States, Italy and Spain supplied acute and convalescent COVID-19 samples. PBMCs, B-cell-depleted T cells, or T cells were the source of the cDNA or gDNA that made up the material.

As processed by the authors: Reference gene primer amplification in the assay estimated nucleated cell counts. Libraries were prepared by immunoSEQ multiplex PCR; TCRdb keeps only in-frame clonotypes and omits some of them. Clone size and the V and J calls come from that table; the DNA yielded D and trimming. This table holds hundreds of thousands of clones, about nine tenths found once. What was sequenced was peripheral blood. The chain is built from TRBV28 and TRBJ1-4; 8 positions agree with TRBD1. The clonotype was recovered from a woman aged 70-85 years with COVID-19, enrolled during active disease. The CDR3: CASSYPDRANEKLFF. The CDR3 DNA sequence: TGTGCCAGCAGTTATCCGGACAGGGCTAATGAAAAACTGTTTTTT.